A selection of T cell receptor beta chains follows, all from one sample in a study of naive and memory T cell subsets. In TCRdb, the UMI-ligation and nested PCR reads were re-called with MiXCR into one record per CDR3 protein. The data show under 150,000 distinct CDR3 sequences, with roughly a fifth seen just once and roughly 0.6% held by the top ten. The sequencing input was naive CD8+ T cells from blood. These receptors were taken from a human donor in good health. Both conserved end residues are trimmed from each CDR3. A row's size may be missing; if present it is once, few, many or a size class.

V: TRBV4-3; size: few; J: TRBJ1-1; length: 12; CDR3: ASSQREEGLEAF
V: TRBV6-5; size: few; J: TRBJ2-1; length: 13; CDR3: ASKLAGGYYNEQF
V: TRBV29-1; size: .; J: TRBJ2-2; length: 13; CDR3: SVELAGTNTGELF
V: TRBV27; size: few; J: TRBJ1-4; length: 15; CDR3: ASSPLFRGQNNEKLF
V: TRBV11-2; size: .; J: TRBJ2-1; length: 16; CDR3: ASSLSPLAILSYNEQF
V: TRBV5-6; size: few; J: TRBJ2-1; length: 12; CDR3: ASSPGTGYNEQF
V: TRBV6-4; size: few; J: TRBJ1-6; length: 11; CDR3: ASRDTENSPLH
V: TRBV29-1; size: few; J: TRBJ2-3; length: 11; CDR3: SVPGRLTDTQY
V: TRBV7-6; size: few; J: TRBJ2-7; length: 13; CDR3: ASSLWETHSHEQY
V: TRBV28; size: .; J: TRBJ2-2; length: 14; CDR3: TSSFPGGANTGELF
V: TRBV4-1; size: .; J: TRBJ2-7; length: 13; CDR3: ASSQDIGQFYEQY
V: TRBV7-2; size: .; J: TRBJ2-1; length: 16; CDR3: ASSLRGWGGSFYNEQF
V: TRBV29-1; size: few; J: TRBJ1-5; length: 11; CDR3: SVEDGGNQPQH
V: TRBV27; size: .; J: TRBJ1-1; length: 12; CDR3: ASSLRQQGTEAF
V: TRBV30; size: .; J: TRBJ2-7; length: 10; CDR3: AWTPSGYEQY
V: TRBV5-5; size: .; J: TRBJ1-6; length: 12; CDR3: ASSPPDRRSPLH
V: TRBV10-3; size: once; J: TRBJ2-1; length: 15; CDR3: AISEPGRTGGWDEQF
V: TRBV6-5; size: .; J: TRBJ2-5; length: 12; CDR3: ASLAGGLEETQY
V: TRBV27; size: few; J: TRBJ1-2; length: 13; CDR3: ASSQQGNPNYGYT
V: TRBV15; size: few; J: TRBJ2-1; length: 13; CDR3: ATSEATAARNEQF
V: TRBV28; size: few; J: TRBJ2-1; length: 12; CDR3: ASRWAGGPDEQF
V: TRBV11-2; size: .; J: TRBJ2-7; length: 14; CDR3: ASSLVSGTGSYEQY
V: TRBV7-9; size: .; J: TRBJ2-1; length: 16; CDR3: ASSKPGDPTLPHNEQF
V: TRBV28; size: few; J: TRBJ2-7; length: 13; CDR3: ASVPGQAIPYEQY
V: TRBV12-3/TRBV12-4; size: .; J: TRBJ1-4; length: 14; CDR3: ASSPALTAINEKLF
V: TRBV6-2/TRBV6-3; size: .; J: TRBJ2-2; length: 10; CDR3: ASSSETGELF
V: TRBV6-5; size: many; J: TRBJ2-1; length: 14; CDR3: ASSRTVVAAYNEQF